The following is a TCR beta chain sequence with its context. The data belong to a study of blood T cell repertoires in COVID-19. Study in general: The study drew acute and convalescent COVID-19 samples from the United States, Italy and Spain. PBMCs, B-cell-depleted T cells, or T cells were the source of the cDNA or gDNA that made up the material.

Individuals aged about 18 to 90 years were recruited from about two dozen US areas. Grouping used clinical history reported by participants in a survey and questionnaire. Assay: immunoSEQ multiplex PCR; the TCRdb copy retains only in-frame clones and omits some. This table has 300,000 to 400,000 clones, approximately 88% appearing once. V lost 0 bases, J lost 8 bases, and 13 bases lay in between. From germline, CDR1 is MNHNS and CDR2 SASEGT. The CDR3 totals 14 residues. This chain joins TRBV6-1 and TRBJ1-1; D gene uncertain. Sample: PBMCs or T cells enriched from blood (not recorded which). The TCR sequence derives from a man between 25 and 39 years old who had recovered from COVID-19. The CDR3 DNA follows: TGTGCCAGCAGTGAAGCGTTATTAGTCGCCGAAGCTTTCTTT. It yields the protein CASSEALLVAEAFF.